This record concerns one TCR beta chain sequence. This specimen belongs to a study of identical twins. cDNA molecules carried unique molecular identifiers, and template switching added a universal primer site. MiXCR was run by TCRdb on the 5' RACE reads, yielding one entry per CDR3 protein. This repertoire shows about 530,000 distinct CDR3 sequences, 15% found once; its top ten account for around 0.4%. The V segment lost 3 bases and the J segment 3 bases; nucleotides outside the gene matches: 5. This CDR3 has 14 residues. Germline V gives CDR1 DFQATT, CDR2 SNEGSKA (reference sequence). The same specimen was also included in a second study, on yellow fever vaccine responses in identical twins. That source notes: Twins' vaccine T cell response reportedly gave the appearance of partial convergence and partial personalization.

The chain carries TRBV20-1 and TRBJ2-1; 7 bases are shared with TRBD2. The sequenced sample consisted of CD4+ T cells sorted from blood. The TCR sequence derives from a woman in her late teens or twenties in good health. The CDR3 DNA follows: TGCAGTGCTAGTCGCGGGAGACTCTACAATGAGCAGTTCTTC. Translation: CSASRGRLYNEQFF.